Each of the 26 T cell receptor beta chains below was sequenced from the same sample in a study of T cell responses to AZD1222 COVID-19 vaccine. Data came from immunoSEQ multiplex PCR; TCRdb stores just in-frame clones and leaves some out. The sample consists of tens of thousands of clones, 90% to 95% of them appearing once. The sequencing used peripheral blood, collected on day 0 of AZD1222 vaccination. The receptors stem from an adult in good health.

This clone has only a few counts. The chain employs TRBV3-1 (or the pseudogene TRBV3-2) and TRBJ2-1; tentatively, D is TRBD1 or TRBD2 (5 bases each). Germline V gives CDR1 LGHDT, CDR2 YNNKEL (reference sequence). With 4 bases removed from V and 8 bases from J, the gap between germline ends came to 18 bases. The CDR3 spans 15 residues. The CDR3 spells CASSPTGRDADEQFF. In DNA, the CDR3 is TGTGCCAGCAGCCCCACGGGTAGGGACGCCGATGAGCAGTTCTTC.

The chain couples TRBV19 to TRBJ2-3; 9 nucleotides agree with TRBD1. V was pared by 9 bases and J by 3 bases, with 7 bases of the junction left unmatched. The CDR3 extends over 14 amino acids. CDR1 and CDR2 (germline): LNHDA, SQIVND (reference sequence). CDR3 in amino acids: CASAQQGATDTQYF. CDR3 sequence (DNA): TGTGCCAGCGCACAACAGGGGGCGACAGATACGCAGTATTTT.

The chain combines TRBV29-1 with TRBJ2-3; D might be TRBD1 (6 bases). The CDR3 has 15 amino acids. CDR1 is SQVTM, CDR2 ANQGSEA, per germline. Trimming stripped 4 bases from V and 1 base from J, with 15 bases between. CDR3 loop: CSVGGLTGRTDTQYF. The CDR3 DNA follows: TGCAGCGTTGGTGGCCTGACAGGCCGCACAGATACGCAGTATTTT.

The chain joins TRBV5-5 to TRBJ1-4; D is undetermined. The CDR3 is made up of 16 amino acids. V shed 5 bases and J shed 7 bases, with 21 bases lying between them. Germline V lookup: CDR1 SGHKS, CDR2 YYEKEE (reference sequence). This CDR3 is CASSTFLEGGSEKLFF. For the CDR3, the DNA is TGTGCCAGCAGTACTTTCCTAGAGGGAGGGAGTGAAAAACTGTTTTTT.

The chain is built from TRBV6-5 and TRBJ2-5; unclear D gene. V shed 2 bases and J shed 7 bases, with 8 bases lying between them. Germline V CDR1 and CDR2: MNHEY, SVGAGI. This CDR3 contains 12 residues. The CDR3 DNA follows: TGTGCCAGCAGTTACGGTAGGAGGACCCAGTACTTC. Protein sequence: CASSYGRRTQYF.

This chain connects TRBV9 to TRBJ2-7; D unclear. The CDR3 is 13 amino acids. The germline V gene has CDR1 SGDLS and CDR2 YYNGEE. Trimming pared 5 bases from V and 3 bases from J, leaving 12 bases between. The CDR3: CASSGEGSYEQYF. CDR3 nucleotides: TGTGCCAGCAGTGGAGAAGGTAGCTACGAGCAGTACTTC.

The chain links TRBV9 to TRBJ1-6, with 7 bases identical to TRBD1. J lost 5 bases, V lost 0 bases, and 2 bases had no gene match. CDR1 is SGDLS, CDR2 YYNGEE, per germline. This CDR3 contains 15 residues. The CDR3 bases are TGTGCCAGCAGCGTAGGGGACAGAAATAATTCACCCCTCCACTTT. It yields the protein CASSVGDRNNSPLHF. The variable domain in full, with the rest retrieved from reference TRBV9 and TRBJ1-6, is DSGVTQTPKHLITATGQRVTLRCSPRSGDLSVYWYQQSLDQGLQFLIQYYNGEERAKGNILERFSAQQFPDLHSELNLSSLELGDSALYFCASSVGDRNNSPLHFGNGTRLTVT.

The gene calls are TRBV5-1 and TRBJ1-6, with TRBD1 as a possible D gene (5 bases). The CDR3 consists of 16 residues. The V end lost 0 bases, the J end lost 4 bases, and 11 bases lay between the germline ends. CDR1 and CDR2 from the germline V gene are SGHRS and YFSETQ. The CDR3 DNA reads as TGCGCCAGCAGCTTGGCCGGAGAGGGGTATAATTCACCCCTCCACTTT. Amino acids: CASSLAGEGYNSPLHF. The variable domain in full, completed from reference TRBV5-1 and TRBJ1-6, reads KAGVTQTPRYLIKTRGQQVTLSCSPISGHRSVSWYQQTPGQGLQFLFEYFSETQRNKGNFPGRFSGRQFSNSRSEMNVSTLELGDSALYLCASSLAGEGYNSPLHFGNGTRLTVT.

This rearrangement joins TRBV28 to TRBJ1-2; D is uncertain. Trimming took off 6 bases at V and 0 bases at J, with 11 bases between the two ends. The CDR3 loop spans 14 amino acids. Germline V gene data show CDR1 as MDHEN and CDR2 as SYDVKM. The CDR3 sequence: CASRRGRANYGYTF. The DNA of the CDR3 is TGTGCCAGCAGGCGGGGAAGAGCTAACTATGGCTACACCTTC.

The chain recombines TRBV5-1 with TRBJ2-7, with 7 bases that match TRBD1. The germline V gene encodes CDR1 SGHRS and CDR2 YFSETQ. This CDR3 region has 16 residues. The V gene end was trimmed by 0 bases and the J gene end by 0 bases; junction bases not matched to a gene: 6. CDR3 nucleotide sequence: TGCGCCAGCAGCTTGGTATCCGAGGGGGCCTCCTACGAGCAGTACTTC. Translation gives CASSLVSEGASYEQYF.

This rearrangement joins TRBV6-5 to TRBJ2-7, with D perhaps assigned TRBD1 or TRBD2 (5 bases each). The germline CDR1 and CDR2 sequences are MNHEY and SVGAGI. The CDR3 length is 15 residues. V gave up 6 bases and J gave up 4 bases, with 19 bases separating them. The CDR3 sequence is CASRSGTQRGYEQYF. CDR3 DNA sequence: TGTGCCAGCAGAAGTGGGACCCAACGTGGGTACGAGCAGTACTTC.

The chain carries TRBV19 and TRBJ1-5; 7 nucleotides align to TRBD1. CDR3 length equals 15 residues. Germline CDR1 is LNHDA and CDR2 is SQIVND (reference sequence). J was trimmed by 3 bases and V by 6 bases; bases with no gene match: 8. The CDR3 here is CASSPSGTVNQPQHF. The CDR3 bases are TGTGCCAGTAGCCCAAGCGGGACAGTCAATCAGCCCCAGCATTTT.

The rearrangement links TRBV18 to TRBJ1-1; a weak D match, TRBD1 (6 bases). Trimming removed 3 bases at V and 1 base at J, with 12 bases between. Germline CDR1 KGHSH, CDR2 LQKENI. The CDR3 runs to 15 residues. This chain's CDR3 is CASSPQTGQNTEAFF. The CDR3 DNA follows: TGTGCCAGCTCACCGCAAACAGGGCAGAACACTGAAGCTTTCTTT.

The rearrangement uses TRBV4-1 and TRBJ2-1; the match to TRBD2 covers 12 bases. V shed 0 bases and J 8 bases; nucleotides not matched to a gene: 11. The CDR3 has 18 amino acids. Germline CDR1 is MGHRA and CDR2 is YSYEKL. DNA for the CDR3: TGCGCCAGCAGCCAAGATATCGGGCTAGCGGGGGGGCGGTATGAGCAGTTCTTC. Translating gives CASSQDIGLAGGRYEQFF.

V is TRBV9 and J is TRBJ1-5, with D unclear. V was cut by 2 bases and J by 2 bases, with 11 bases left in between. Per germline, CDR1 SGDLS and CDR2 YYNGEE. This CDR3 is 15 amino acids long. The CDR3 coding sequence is TGTGCCAGCAGCGTGGGAGGAACTGGCAATCAGCCCCAGCATTTT. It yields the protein CASSVGGTGNQPQHF.

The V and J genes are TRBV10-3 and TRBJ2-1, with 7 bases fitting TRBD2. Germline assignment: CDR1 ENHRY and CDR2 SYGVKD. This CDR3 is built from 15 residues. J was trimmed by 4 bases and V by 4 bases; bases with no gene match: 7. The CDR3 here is CAISARAGRYNEQFF. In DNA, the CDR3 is TGTGCCATCAGTGCTCGAGCGGGGAGATACAATGAGCAGTTCTTC.

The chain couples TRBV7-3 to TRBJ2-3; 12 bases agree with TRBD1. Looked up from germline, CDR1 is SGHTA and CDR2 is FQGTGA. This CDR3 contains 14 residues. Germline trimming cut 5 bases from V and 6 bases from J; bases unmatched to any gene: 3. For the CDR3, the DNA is TGTGCCAGCAGCGGGACAGGGGGCCAGGATACGCAGTATTTT. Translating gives CASSGTGGQDTQYF.

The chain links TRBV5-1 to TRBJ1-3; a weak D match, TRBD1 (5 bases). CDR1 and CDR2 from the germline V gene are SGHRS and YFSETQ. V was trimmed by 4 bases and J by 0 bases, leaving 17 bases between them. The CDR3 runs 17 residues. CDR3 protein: CASSAGTGSLSGNTIYF. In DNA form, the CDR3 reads TGCGCCAGCAGCGCCGGGACGGGGTCCCTCTCTGGAAACACCATATATTTT.

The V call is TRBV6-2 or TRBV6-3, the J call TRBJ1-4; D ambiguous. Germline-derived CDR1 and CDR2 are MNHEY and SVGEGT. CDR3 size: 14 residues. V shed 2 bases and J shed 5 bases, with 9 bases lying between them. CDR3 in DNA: TGTGCCAGCAGTTACCCACAGAGGAATGAAAAACTGTTTTTT. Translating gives CASSYPQRNEKLFF.

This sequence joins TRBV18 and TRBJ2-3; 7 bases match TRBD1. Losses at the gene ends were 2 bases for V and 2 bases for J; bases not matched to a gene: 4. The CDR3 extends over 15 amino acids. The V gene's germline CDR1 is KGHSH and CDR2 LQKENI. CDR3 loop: CASSPTGTDTDTQYF. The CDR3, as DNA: TGTGCCAGCTCACCAACCGGGACAGACACAGATACGCAGTATTTT. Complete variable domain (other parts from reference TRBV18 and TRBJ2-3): NAGVMQNPRHLVRRRGQEARLRCSPMKGHSHVYWYRQLPEEGLKFMVYLQKENIIDESGMPKERFSAEFPKEGPSILRIQQVVRGDSAAYFCASSPTGTDTDTQYFGPGTRLTVL.

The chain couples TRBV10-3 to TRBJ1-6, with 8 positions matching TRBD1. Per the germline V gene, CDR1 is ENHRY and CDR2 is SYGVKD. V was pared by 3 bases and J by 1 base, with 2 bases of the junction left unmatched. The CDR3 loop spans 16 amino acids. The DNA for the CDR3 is TGTGCCATCAGTGATGGACAGGGATCCTATAATTCACCCCTCCACTTT. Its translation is CAISDGQGSYNSPLHF.

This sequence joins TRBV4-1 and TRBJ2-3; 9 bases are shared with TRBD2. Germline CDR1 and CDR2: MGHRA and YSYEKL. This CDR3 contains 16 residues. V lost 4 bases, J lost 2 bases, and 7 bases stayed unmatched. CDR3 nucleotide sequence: TGCGCCAGCAGCCGGAATAGCGGGGGCGTCACAGATACGCAGTATTTT. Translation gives CASSRNSGGVTDTQYF.

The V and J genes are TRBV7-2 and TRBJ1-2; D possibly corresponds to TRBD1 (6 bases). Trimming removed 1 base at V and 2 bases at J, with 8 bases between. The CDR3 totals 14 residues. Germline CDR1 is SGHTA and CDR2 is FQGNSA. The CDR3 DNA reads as TGTGCCAGCAGCTTAGAGGACAGCAACTATGGCTACACCTTC. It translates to CASSLEDSNYGYTF.

For the CDR3, the DNA is TGTGCCAGCTCACCCGGGGCCGTGGGGAATCAGCCCCAGCATTTT. This sequence encodes CASSPGAVGNQPQHF. The chain recombines TRBV18 with TRBJ1-5; perhaps TRBD1 as D (5 bases). This CDR3 has 15 amino acids. The germline gives CDR1 KGHSH, CDR2 LQKENI. The ends were cut back, 3 bases at V and 4 bases at J, with 13 bases in the middle.

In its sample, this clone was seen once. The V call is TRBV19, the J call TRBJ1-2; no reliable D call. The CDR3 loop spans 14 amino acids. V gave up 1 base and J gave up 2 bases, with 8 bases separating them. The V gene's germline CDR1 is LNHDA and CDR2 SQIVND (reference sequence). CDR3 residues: CASSIVIGNYGYTF. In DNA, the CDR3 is TGTGCCAGTAGTATAGTAATCGGGAACTATGGCTACACCTTC.

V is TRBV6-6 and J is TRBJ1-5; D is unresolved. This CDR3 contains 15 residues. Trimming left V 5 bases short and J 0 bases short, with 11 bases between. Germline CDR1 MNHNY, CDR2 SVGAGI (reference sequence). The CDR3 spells CASSRDGYSNQPQHF. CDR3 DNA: TGTGCCAGCAGTCGGGATGGATATAGCAATCAGCCCCAGCATTTT.